Shown below are 18 T cell receptor beta chains from a single sample sequenced in a study of blood T cell repertoires in COVID-19. Generated by immunoSEQ multiplex PCR, the TCRdb table keeps only in-frame clones and is missing some. The sample yields 150,000 to 200,000 clones, approximately 80% seen once. Material for sequencing was PBMCs or T cells enriched from blood (not recorded which). The receptors stem from a woman in her 50s who had recovered from COVID-19.

CDR3 nucleotides: TGCGCCAGCAGCTTGGACACCTCGCCCCCTCTTTATGGCTACACCTTC. It encodes CASSLDTSPPLYGYTF. This chain connects TRBV5-1 to TRBJ1-2; D call uncertain. Per the germline V gene, CDR1 is SGHRS and CDR2 is YFSETQ. The CDR3 totals 16 residues. V was pared by 0 bases and J by 5 bases, with 17 bases between.

The chain carries TRBV15 and TRBJ2-7; 13 bases are a match to TRBD2. The germline V gene encodes CDR1 LNHNV and CDR2 YYDKDF (reference sequence). This CDR3 has 13 amino acids. V trimming: 8 bases; J trimming: 7 bases; junction bases outside the gene matches: 5. CDR3 bases: TGTGCCACCCGACTAGCGGGGGGCTTGGAGCAGTACTTC. This gives the protein CATRLAGGLEQYF.

The chain joins TRBV28 to TRBJ1-3, with D tentatively TRBD1 (6 bases). CDR1 and CDR2 from the germline V gene are MDHEN and SYDVKM. The CDR3 contains 15 residues. Trimming cost V 3 bases and J 4 bases, with 13 bases left between them. The CDR3 coding sequence is TGTGCCAGCAGTTTCTCTCGAGGGGGAGGAAACACCATATATTTT. Translated: CASSFSRGGGNTIYF.

The CDR3 DNA follows: TGTGCCTGGAGAGCCAGCGGACGACAGAACACTGAAGCTTTCTTT. It encodes CAWRASGRQNTEAFF. The V call is TRBV30, the J call TRBJ1-1; no clear D gene. V was trimmed by 3 bases and J by 1 base, leaving 15 bases between them. The CDR3 has 15 residues. Germline lookup yields CDR1 GTSNPN and CDR2 SVGIG (reference sequence).

The CDR3, as DNA: TGTGCCAGCAGCGTAGACCCCTTGTGGCGGGGAAACACTGAAGCTTTCTTT. Protein: CASSVDPLWRGNTEAFF. V is TRBV9 and J is TRBJ1-1, with D hard to call. There are 17 residues in the CDR3. Looked up from germline, CDR1 is SGDLS and CDR2 is YYNGEE. V was clipped by 0 bases and J by 2 bases, with 17 bases between them.

J is TRBJ2-7 and V is TRBV10-3; TRBD2 matches 7 bases. CDR3 length: 13 amino acids. V dropped 3 bases and J dropped 10; count of bases not matched to a gene: 9. Per the germline V gene, CDR1 is ENHRY and CDR2 is SYGVKD. CDR3 sequence: CAISEQREGKQYF. In DNA form, the CDR3 reads TGTGCCATCAGTGAACAGCGGGAAGGGAAACAGTACTTC.

The chain uses TRBV27 and TRBJ2-1; perhaps TRBD2 as D (6 bases). CDR1 MNHEY and CDR2 SMNVEV come from the germline V gene (reference sequence). CDR3 length equals 15 residues. V shed 5 bases and J shed 5 bases, with 16 bases lying between them. The CDR3 reads CASSEPPGLHNEQFF. The CDR3, as DNA: TGTGCCAGCAGTGAACCTCCGGGACTCCACAATGAGCAGTTCTTC.

The J gene is TRBJ2-3, the V gene TRBV18; 9 nucleotides line up with TRBD2. The trim removed 3 bases at V and 1 base at J, leaving 2 bases unmatched. Germline V gene sequence: CDR1 KGHSH, CDR2 LQKENI. The CDR3 loop spans 15 amino acids. CDR3 sequence reads: CASSPPSGGTDTQYF. CDR3 sequence (DNA): TGTGCCAGCTCACCCCCTAGCGGGGGCACAGATACGCAGTATTTT.

The chain employs TRBV2 and TRBJ2-7; D possibly corresponds to TRBD1 (5 bases). The CDR3 runs 13 residues. V was pared by 1 base and J by 3 bases, with 7 bases between. Germline V lookup: CDR1 SNHLY, CDR2 FYNNEI. In DNA form, the CDR3 reads TGTGCCAGCAGTGAAGTTCAGGGCTACGAGCAGTACTTC. Translated, it gives CASSEVQGYEQYF.

The chain couples TRBV28 to TRBJ1-2; TRBD1 agrees at 9 bases. The CDR3 has 14 amino acids. Germline assignment: CDR1 MDHEN and CDR2 SYDVKM. V was pared by 5 bases and J by 3 bases, with 4 bases of the junction left unmatched. The CDR3 bases are TGTGCCAGCAGTCCGGGACAGGGATACTATGGCTACACCTTC. Translated, it gives CASSPGQGYYGYTF.

V gene TRBV2 combines with J gene TRBJ2-5; TRBD1 matches 8 bases. V was pared by 8 bases and J by 5 bases, with 4 bases of the junction left unmatched. The germline gives CDR1 SNHLY, CDR2 FYNNEI. This CDR3 region has 12 residues. The CDR3 sequence: CASLTGAETQYF. The CDR3 DNA sequence: TGTGCCAGCCTGACAGGGGCTGAGACCCAGTACTTC. Complete variable domain (other parts from reference TRBV2 and TRBJ2-5): EPEVTQTPSHQVTQMGQEVILRCVPISNHLYFYWYRQILGQKVEFLVSFYNNEISEKSEIFDDQFSVERPDGSNFTLKIRSTKLEDSAMYFCASLTGAETQYFGPGTRLLVL.

The rearrangement uses TRBV9 and TRBJ2-7; D is uncertain. V lost 3 bases, J lost 6 bases, and 13 bases lay in between. The germline gives CDR1 SGDLS, CDR2 YYNGEE. The CDR3 extends over 13 amino acids. The CDR3 region is CASSASGMSEQYF. DNA of the CDR3: TGTGCCAGCAGCGCCTCAGGTATGAGCGAGCAGTACTTC.

This clone occurred a few times. The chain carries TRBV19 and TRBJ1-3, with unresolved D. This CDR3 region has 14 residues. Germline V gives CDR1 LNHDA, CDR2 SQIVND (reference sequence). V dropped 3 bases and J dropped 7 bases, with 13 bases sitting between them. The CDR3 bases are TGTGCCAGTAGTATCCCCCGACAAAGCAACACCATATATTTT. Residues: CASSIPRQSNTIYF. The full variable domain, its missing parts supplied by reference TRBV19 and TRBJ1-3, is DGGITQSPKYLFRKEGQNVTLSCEQNLNHDAMYWYRQDPGQGLRLIYYSQIVNDFQKGDIAEGYSVSREKKESFPLTVTSAQKNPTAFYLCASSIPRQSNTIYFGEGSWLTVV.

This clone was counted many times. This sequence joins TRBV4-1 and TRBJ2-3; tentative D call: TRBD1 (5 bases). Germline CDR1 and CDR2: MGHRA and YSYEKL. Trimming left V 0 bases short and J 1 base short, with 8 bases between. The CDR3 runs to 15 residues. For the CDR3, the DNA is TGCGCCAGCAGCCAAGAGGGGCTAGGCACAGATACGCAGTATTTT. Encoded protein: CASSQEGLGTDTQYF.

In its sample, this clone was seen a few times. The chain links TRBV1 to TRBJ2-7; the table's TRBD2 call for D was not verified on the DNA. TRBV1 is listed as a pseudogene. The CDR3 length is 16 residues. The CDR3 nucleotides read TGCACCAGCAGCCAGGTACTAGCGGGGAGTCCGTACGAGCAGTACTTC. This gives the protein CTSSQVLAGSPYEQYF.

This chain joins TRBV9 and TRBJ2-2; D unclear. The germline CDR1 and CDR2 sequences are SGDLS and YYNGEE. Trimming took off 0 bases at V and 14 bases at J, with 14 bases between the two ends. The CDR3 extends over 13 amino acids. CDR3: CASSVAVGSSLFF. CDR3 in DNA: TGTGCCAGCAGCGTAGCTGTGGGCTCGTCACTGTTTTTT.

J is TRBJ1-5 and V is TRBV19, with D tentatively TRBD1 (6 bases). Trimming stripped 2 bases from V and 5 bases from J, with 19 bases between. This CDR3 is 17 amino acids long. The V gene's germline CDR1 is LNHDA and CDR2 SQIVND (reference sequence). DNA of the CDR3: TGTGCCAGTAGTATAATCCCAGGGGCTAGTCGGGATCAGCCCCAGCATTTT. Residues: CASSIIPGASRDQPQHF.

This clone was seen more than once but under ten times. V and J are TRBV4-2 and TRBJ1-5; TRBD1 aligns across 9 bases. Germline trimming cut 4 bases from V and 3 bases from J; bases unmatched to any gene: 7. The germline V gene encodes CDR1 LGHNA and CDR2 YNFKEQ. The CDR3 length is 16 residues. CDR3 in amino acids: CASSPGQGNDNQPQHF. CDR3 sequence (DNA): TGTGCCAGCAGCCCGGGACAGGGTAATGACAATCAGCCCCAGCATTTT.